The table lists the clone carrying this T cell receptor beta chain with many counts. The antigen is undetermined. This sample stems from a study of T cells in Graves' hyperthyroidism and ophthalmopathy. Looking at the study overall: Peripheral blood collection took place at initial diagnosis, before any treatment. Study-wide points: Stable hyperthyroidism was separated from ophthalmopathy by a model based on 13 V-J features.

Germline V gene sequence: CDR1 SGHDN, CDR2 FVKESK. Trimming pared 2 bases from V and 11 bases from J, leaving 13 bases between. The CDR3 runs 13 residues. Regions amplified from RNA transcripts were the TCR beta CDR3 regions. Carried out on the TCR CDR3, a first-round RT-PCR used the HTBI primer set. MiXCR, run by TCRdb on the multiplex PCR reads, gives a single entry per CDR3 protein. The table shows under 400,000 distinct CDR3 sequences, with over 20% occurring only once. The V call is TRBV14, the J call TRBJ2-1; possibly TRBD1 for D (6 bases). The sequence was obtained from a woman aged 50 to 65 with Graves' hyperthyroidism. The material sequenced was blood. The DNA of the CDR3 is TGTGCCAGCAGCCAATCAGGGGCGTCGAAGCAGTTCTTC. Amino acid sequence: CASSQSGASKQFF.